These 10 T cell receptor beta chains originate from one sample sequenced in a study of cytomegalovirus exposure and HLA in healthy donors. Amplification used 60 Vbeta primers and 13 Jbeta primers. TCRdb's table, derived via immunoSEQ multiplex PCR, lists solely in-frame clones and lacks some. The sample contains about 150,000 clones, 82% of which appear only once. What was sequenced was PBMCs. Receptors originate from a woman between 50 and 59 years old in good health and CMV-seropositive.

This clone was observed a single time. This chain joins TRBV2 and TRBJ1-2, with 12 bases fitting TRBD1. CDR1 and CDR2 from the germline V gene are SNHLY and FYNNEI. CDR3 size: 13 residues. Trimming removed 6 bases from V and 8 bases from J; junction bases left unmatched: 4. The CDR3, as DNA: TGTGCCAGCAGAGGGACAGGGGGCTCCGGCTACACCTTC. This translates into CASRGTGGSGYTF.

The chain uses TRBV6-1 and TRBJ1-4, with 8 nucleotides matching TRBD1. The CDR3 runs to 11 residues. In germline, CDR1 is MNHNS, CDR2 SASEGT. The CDR3 sequence is CATGDNEKLFF. The DNA of the CDR3 is TGTGCGACAGGGGACAATGAAAAACTGTTTTTT.

This chain uses TRBV25-1 with TRBJ1-6; weak D call: TRBD1 (6 bases). This CDR3 is 16 amino acids long. V lost 2 bases, J lost 7 bases, and 15 bases lay in between. CDR1 and CDR2 (germline): MGHDK, SYGVNS. The CDR3 DNA sequence: TGTGCCAGCAGTGAAGGGGACAAAATTTTAAATTCACCCCTCCACTTT. It encodes CASSEGDKILNSPLHF.

The chain links TRBV2 to TRBJ2-2, with 12 positions matching TRBD2. The V segment lost 5 bases and the J segment 6 bases; nucleotides outside the gene matches: 7. This CDR3 is built from 16 residues. In germline, CDR1 is SNHLY, CDR2 FYNNEI. The CDR3 spells CASSFSSGGGPGELFF. DNA for the CDR3: TGTGCCAGCAGTTTCTCTAGCGGGGGGGGACCCGGGGAGCTGTTTTTT.

CDR3 residues: CASSAGDSNTGELFF. The CDR3 DNA is TGTGCCAGCAGCGCGGGTGATTCGAACACCGGGGAGCTGTTTTTT. The V and J genes are TRBV5-4 and TRBJ2-2; D may be TRBD2 (5 bases). From germline, CDR1 is SGHNT and CDR2 YYREEE (reference sequence). V was trimmed by 4 bases and J by 0 bases, leaving 10 bases between them. This CDR3 contains 15 residues. The full variable domain, its missing parts supplied by reference TRBV5-4 and TRBJ2-2, is ETGVTQSPTHLIKTRGQQVTLRCSSQSGHNTVSWYQQALGQGPQFIFQYYREEENGRGNFPPRFSGLQFPNYSSELNVNALELDDSALYLCASSAGDSNTGELFFGEGSRLTVL.

The chain couples TRBV11-1 to TRBJ1-1; D possibly corresponds to TRBD1 (5 bases). Germline CDR1 reads SGHAT; CDR2 reads FQDESV (reference sequence). V dropped 3 bases and J dropped 7 bases, with 15 bases sitting between them. The CDR3 runs 14 residues. CDR3 loop: CASSFPTERSEAFF. In DNA form, the CDR3 reads TGTGCCAGCAGCTTCCCGACAGAAAGGAGTGAAGCTTTCTTT.

The chain employs TRBV12-5 and TRBJ1-4; maybe TRBD1 (5 bases). This CDR3 region has 14 residues. V was shortened by 4 bases and J by 3 bases, with 9 bases between the two germline ends. Germline CDR1 LGHNT, CDR2 FRNRAP. The CDR3 is CASGWGGANEKLFF. The CDR3 coding sequence is TGTGCTAGTGGTTGGGGGGGTGCTAATGAAAAACTGTTTTTT.

The chain links TRBV4-3 to TRBJ2-7; 7 bases line up with TRBD2. The length of the CDR3 is 15 residues. Germline V CDR1 and CDR2: LGHNA, YSLEER. V shed 3 bases and J 1 base; nucleotides not matched to a gene: 6. The CDR3 DNA follows: TGCGCCAGCAGCCAGTACAGCGGGGCGTCCTACGAGCAGTACTTC. Translating gives CASSQYSGASYEQYF.

The chain is built from TRBV27 and TRBJ2-7; 7 nucleotides align to TRBD2. V dropped 5 bases and J dropped 5; count of bases not matched to a gene: 12. The CDR3 loop spans 15 amino acids. Germline values: CDR1 MNHEY, CDR2 SMNVEV (reference sequence). DNA for the CDR3: TGTGCCAGCAGTCCCTGGGGGGGGACGTCTGACGAGCAGTACTTC. Translated: CASSPWGGTSDEQYF.

This clone was counted between two and nine times. The identical CDR3 is also encoded by other nucleotide sequences in the sample. The rearrangement links TRBV11-2 to TRBJ2-2; 7 bases match TRBD1. The junction had 1 base not matched to a gene; V was cut back by 2 bases and J by 4 bases. Germline assignment: CDR1 SGHAT and CDR2 FQNNGV. The CDR3 consists of 14 residues. Written as DNA, the CDR3 is TGTGCCAGCAGCTTATCAGGGGGCACCGGGGAGCTGTTTTTT. It specifies CASSLSGGTGELFF.